The next 15 T cell receptor beta chains were all read from a single sample in a study of CD8 T cells in Susac syndrome. It was with random hexamers that roughly 0.5 to 1 ug RNA was reverse transcribed. Via MiXCR, TCRdb re-called the immunoSEQ multiplex PCR reads, giving one row per CDR3 protein. The sample yields about 210,000 distinct CDR3 sequences, around 96% seen once. The sample consisted of CD4+ T cells from PBMCs. These receptors came from a human donor with multiple sclerosis.

This clonotype was detected once. The gene calls are TRBV6-1 and TRBJ2-1; TRBD2 matches 9 bases. Germline V gene data show CDR1 as MNHNS and CDR2 as SASEGT. Trimming removed 2 bases from V and 3 bases from J; junction bases left unmatched: 14. The CDR3 is 19 amino acids. CDR3 protein: CASSERVSGSGGGYNEQFF. The DNA of the CDR3 is TGTGCCAGCAGTGAACGGGTTAGCGGGAGCGGAGGGGGCTACAATGAGCAGTTCTTC.

The J gene is TRBJ2-1, the V gene TRBV18; D gene uncertain. V lost 0 bases to trimming and J lost 7 bases, with 10 bases between them. Germline-derived CDR1 and CDR2 are KGHSH and LQKENI. The CDR3 is 14 residues long. The CDR3 coding sequence is TGTGCCAGCTCACCACCCAATATCAGGAATGAGCAGTTCTTC. Translation: CASSPPNIRNEQFF.

This clonotype was recorded once. The chain is built from TRBV27 and TRBJ1-2; D gene ambiguous. Germline V gene lookup returns CDR1 MNHEY and CDR2 SMNVEV (reference sequence). CDR3 length: 14 amino acids. V lost 8 bases, J lost 3 bases, and 16 bases lay in between. The CDR3 here is CASAARIQDYGYTF. The CDR3 bases are TGTGCCAGCGCAGCGCGGATTCAGGACTATGGCTACACCTTC.

The chain joins TRBV7-2 to TRBJ1-5; perhaps TRBD1 as D (6 bases). Trimming removed 4 bases at V and 7 bases at J, with 14 bases between. Per the germline V gene, CDR1 is SGHTA and CDR2 is FQGNSA. The CDR3 runs 14 residues. CDR3 DNA: TGTGCCAGCAGCTCCGGGGACATCAAACAGCCCCAGCATTTT. It specifies CASSSGDIKQPQHF. The entire variable domain, with the rest obtained from reference TRBV7-2 and TRBJ1-5, is as follows: GAGVSQSPSNKVTEKGKDVELRCDPISGHTALYWYRQSLGQGLEFLIYFQGNSAPDKSGLPSDRFSAERTGGSVSTLTIQRTQQEDSAVYLCASSSGDIKQPQHFGDGTRLSIL.

V is TRBV12-3 or TRBV12-4 and J is TRBJ2-3; the D gene is possibly TRBD1 (6 bases). Trimming pared 7 bases from V and 6 bases from J, leaving 17 bases between. This CDR3 has 14 amino acids. The CDR3 DNA follows: TGTGCCAGCACCAGGGGCGGGCAGGGGGATACGCAGTATTTT. Protein product: CASTRGGQGDTQYF.

The V call is TRBV20-1, the J call TRBJ2-7; 10 bases fit TRBD2. The V gene end was trimmed by 3 bases and the J gene end by 9 bases; junction bases not matched to a gene: 11. The germline CDR1 and CDR2 sequences are DFQATT and SNEGSKA (reference sequence). This CDR3 has 14 residues. The CDR3 DNA reads as TGCAGTGCTAGCCTTTCGACTAGCGGGTACAGGCAGTACTTC. It specifies CSASLSTSGYRQYF.

The rearrangement joins TRBV27 to TRBJ2-5; D gene ambiguous. CDR1 MNHEY and CDR2 SMNVEV come from the germline V gene (reference sequence). There are 14 residues in the CDR3. Deletions cut 7 bases from V and 0 bases from J, with 12 bases between. The CDR3 sequence is CASTQASYQETQYF. The CDR3 coding sequence is TGTGCCAGCACTCAGGCGAGTTACCAAGAGACCCAGTACTTC.

The chain uses TRBV7-2 and TRBJ2-7; D not certain. The V end lost 5 bases, the J end lost 2 bases, and 7 bases lay between the germline ends. CDR3 length equals 12 residues. The V gene's germline CDR1 is SGHTA and CDR2 FQGNSA. The CDR3 coding sequence is TGTGCCAGCAGCCATGGTCCCTACGAGCAGTACTTC. It encodes CASSHGPYEQYF.

CDR3 nucleotide sequence: TGCAGTGCTAGAGATCACGAAGGTCAGCCCCAGCATTTT. It is translated as CSARDHEGQPQHF. J is TRBJ1-5 and V is TRBV20-1; D not certain. This CDR3 spans 13 amino acids. V dropped 0 bases and J dropped 6 bases, with 9 bases sitting between them. The germline V gene encodes CDR1 DFQATT and CDR2 SNEGSKA (reference sequence).

The chain joins TRBV30 to TRBJ2-1, with D possibly TRBD1 on 5 matching bases. Germline-derived CDR1 and CDR2 are GTSNPN and SVGIG (reference sequence). This CDR3 region has 16 residues. Trimming shortened V by 2 bases and J by 6 bases, and 20 bases separated the two germline ends. The CDR3 DNA reads as TGTGCCTGGAGTAGGGGAACTCCCTTCAAGGGCAATGAGCAGTTCTTC. Amino acids: CAWSRGTPFKGNEQFF.

The genes are TRBV11-2 and TRBJ2-5; TRBD2 might be the D (6 bases). The germline V and J ends were trimmed by 4 bases and 0 bases, with 21 bases remaining between them. The CDR3 runs to 18 residues. The germline gives CDR1 SGHAT, CDR2 FQNNGV. CDR3 sequence reads: CASSSRNLGLLYQETQYF. DNA of the CDR3: TGTGCCAGCAGCTCCCGGAACCTGGGACTTTTGTACCAAGAGACCCAGTACTTC.

The sample holds a few counts of this clonotype. The CDR3 DNA reads TGTGCCAGCAGTTTACTCCCTAACACTGAAGCTTTCTTT. Translation: CASSLLPNTEAFF. This sequence joins TRBV12-3 or TRBV12-4 and TRBJ1-1; no definite D call. CDR3 length equals 13 residues. V was trimmed by 2 bases and J by 2 bases, leaving 6 bases between them.

The V call is TRBV29-1, the J call TRBJ1-2; D not resolved. V was trimmed by 0 bases and J by 4 bases, leaving 15 bases between them. The germline V gene encodes CDR1 SQVTM and CDR2 ANQGSEA. This CDR3 is built from 15 residues. The CDR3 coding sequence is TGCAGCGTTGAAGATCCCGGCTCATTCGGCTATGGCTACACCTTC. Amino acid sequence: CSVEDPGSFGYGYTF.

The V call is TRBV20-1, the J call TRBJ1-2; D ambiguous. Germline V lookup: CDR1 DFQATT, CDR2 SNEGSKA (reference sequence). This CDR3 has 14 amino acids. V was pared by 0 bases and J by 3 bases, with 11 bases between. The CDR3 here is CSARDAQVYYGYTF. The DNA for the CDR3 is TGCAGTGCTAGAGATGCCCAGGTGTACTATGGCTACACCTTC.

The J gene is TRBJ2-3, the V gene TRBV23-1; 10 bases fit TRBD1. TRBV23-1 is recorded as an ORF, its role being uncertain. V was clipped by 1 base and J by 4 bases; unmatched bases: 11. CDR3 length equals 18 residues. The CDR3 sequence: CASSQWSLGQGVADTQYF. In DNA form, the CDR3 reads TGCGCCAGCAGTCAATGGTCCCTCGGACAGGGGGTCGCAGATACGCAGTATTTT.